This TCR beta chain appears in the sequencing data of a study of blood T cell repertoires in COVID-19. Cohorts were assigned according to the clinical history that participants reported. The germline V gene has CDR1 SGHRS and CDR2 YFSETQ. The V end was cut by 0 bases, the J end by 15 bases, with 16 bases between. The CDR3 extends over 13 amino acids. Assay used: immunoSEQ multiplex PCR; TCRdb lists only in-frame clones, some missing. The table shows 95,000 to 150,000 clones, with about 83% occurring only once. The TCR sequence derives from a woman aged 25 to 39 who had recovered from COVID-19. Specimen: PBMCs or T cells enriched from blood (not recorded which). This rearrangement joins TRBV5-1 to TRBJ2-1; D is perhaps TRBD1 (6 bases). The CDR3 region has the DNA TGCGCCAGCAGCTTGGCCCTAGACTCCAGGGGGTTCTTC. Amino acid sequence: CASSLALDSRGFF.